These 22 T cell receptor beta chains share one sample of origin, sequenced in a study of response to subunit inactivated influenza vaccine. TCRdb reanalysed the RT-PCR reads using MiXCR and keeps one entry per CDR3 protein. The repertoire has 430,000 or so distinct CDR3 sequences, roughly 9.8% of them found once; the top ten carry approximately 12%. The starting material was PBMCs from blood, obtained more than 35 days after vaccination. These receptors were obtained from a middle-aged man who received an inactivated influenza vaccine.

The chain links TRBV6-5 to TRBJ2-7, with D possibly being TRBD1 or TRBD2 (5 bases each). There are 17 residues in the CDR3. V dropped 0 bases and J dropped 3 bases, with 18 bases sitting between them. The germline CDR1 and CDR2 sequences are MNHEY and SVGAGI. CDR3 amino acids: CASSYSMSGTGGYEQYF. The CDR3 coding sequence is TGTGCCAGCAGTTACTCGATGTCGGGTACAGGAGGCTACGAGCAGTACTTC.

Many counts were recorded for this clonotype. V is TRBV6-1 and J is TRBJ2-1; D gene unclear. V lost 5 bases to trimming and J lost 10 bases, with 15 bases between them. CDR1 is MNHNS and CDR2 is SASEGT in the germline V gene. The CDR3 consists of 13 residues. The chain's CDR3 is CASSPSPKEEQFF. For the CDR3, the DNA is TGTGCCAGCAGTCCGAGTCCCAAGGAGGAGCAGTTCTTC.

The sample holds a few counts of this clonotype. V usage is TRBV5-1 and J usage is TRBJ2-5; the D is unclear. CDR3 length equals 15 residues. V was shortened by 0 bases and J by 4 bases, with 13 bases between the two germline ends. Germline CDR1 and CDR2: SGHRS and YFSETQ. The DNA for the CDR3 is TGCGCCAGCAGCTTGGGTGCAGTATCGTCAGAGACCCAGTACTTC. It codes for CASSLGAVSSETQYF.

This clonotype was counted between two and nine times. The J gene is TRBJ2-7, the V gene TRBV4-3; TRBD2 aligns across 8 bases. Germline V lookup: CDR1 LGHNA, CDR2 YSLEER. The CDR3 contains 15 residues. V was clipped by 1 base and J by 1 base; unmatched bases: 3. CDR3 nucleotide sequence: TGCGCCAGCAGCCAAGGGACTAGCAAATCCTACGAGCAGTACTTC. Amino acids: CASSQGTSKSYEQYF.

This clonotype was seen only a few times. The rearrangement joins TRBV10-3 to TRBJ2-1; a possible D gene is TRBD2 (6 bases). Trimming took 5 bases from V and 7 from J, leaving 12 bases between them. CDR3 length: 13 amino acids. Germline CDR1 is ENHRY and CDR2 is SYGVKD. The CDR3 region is CAISSGLANEQFF. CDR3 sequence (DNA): TGTGCCATCAGTTCGGGACTTGCTAATGAGCAGTTCTTC.

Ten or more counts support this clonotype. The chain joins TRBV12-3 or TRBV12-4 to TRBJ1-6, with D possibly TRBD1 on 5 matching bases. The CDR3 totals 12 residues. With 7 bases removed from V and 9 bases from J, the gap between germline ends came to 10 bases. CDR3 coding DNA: TGTGCCAGCACCGGGGGGACTTCACCCCTCCACTTT. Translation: CASTGGTSPLHF.

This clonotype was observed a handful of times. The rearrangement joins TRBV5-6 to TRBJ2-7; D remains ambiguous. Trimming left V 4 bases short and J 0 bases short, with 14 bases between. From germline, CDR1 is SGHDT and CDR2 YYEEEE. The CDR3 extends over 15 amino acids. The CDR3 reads CASSLYLGSSYEQYF. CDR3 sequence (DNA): TGTGCCAGCAGCCTGTATCTGGGAAGCTCCTACGAGCAGTACTTC. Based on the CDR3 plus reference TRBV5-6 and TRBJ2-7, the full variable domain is DAGVTQSPTHLIKTRGQQVTLRCSPKSGHDTVSWYQQALGQGPQFIFQYYEEEERQRGNFPDRFSGHQFPNYSSELNVNALLLGDSALYLCASSLYLGSSYEQYFGPGTRLTVT.

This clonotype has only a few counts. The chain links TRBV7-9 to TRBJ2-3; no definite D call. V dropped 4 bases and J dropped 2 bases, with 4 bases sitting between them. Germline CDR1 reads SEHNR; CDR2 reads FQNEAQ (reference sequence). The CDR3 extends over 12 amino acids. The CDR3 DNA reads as TGTGCCAGCAGCTGGGCCACAGATACGCAGTATTTT. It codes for CASSWATDTQYF. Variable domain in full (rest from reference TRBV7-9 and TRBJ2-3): DTGVSQNPRHKITKRGQNVTFRCDPISEHNRLYWYRQTLGQGPEFLTYFQNEAQLEKSRLLSDRFSAERPKGSFSTLEIQRTEQGDSAMYLCASSWATDTQYFGPGTRLTVL.

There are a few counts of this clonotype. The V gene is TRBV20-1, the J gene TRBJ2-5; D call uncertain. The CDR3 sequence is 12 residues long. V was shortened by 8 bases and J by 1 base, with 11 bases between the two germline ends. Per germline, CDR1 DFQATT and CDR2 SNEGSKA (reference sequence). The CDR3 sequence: CSPGRTQETQYF. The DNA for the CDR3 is TGCAGTCCCGGACGGACCCAAGAGACCCAGTACTTC.

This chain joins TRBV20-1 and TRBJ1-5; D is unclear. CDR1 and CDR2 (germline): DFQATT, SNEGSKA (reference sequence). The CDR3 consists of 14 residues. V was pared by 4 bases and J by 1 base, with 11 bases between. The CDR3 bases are TGCAGTGCTATAAGACCGGCCAGCAATCAGCCCCAGCATTTT. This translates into CSAIRPASNQPQHF.

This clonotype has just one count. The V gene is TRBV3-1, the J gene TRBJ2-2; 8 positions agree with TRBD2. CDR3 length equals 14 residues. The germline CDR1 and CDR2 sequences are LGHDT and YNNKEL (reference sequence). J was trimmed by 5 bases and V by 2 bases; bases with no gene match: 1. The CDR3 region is CASSQREGTGELFF. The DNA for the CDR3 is TGTGCCAGCAGCCAACGGGAGGGGACCGGGGAGCTGTTTTTT.

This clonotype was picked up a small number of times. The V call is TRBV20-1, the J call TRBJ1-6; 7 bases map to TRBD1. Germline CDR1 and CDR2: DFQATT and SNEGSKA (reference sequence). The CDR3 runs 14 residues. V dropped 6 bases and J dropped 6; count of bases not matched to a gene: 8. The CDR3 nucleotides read TGCAGTGCGAACGACAGGGCACGTAATTCACCCCTCCACTTT. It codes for CSANDRARNSPLHF.

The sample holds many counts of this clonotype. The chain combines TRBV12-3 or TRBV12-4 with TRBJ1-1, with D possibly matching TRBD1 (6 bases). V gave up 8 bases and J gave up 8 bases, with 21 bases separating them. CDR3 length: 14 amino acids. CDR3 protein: CASRAQAGAGEAFF. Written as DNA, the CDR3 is TGTGCCAGCCGGGCTCAGGCGGGGGCGGGCGAAGCTTTCTTT.

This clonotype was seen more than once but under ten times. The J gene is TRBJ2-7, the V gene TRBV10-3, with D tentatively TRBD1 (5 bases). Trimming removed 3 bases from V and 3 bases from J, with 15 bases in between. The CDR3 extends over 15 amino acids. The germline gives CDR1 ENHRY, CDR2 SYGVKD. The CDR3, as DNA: TGTGCCATCAGTGACCAGGGATTGTCTTACTACGAGCAGTACTTC. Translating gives CAISDQGLSYYEQYF.

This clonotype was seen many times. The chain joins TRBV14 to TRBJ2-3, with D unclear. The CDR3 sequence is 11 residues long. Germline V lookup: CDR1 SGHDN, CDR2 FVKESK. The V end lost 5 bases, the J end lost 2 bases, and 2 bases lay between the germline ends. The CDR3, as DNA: TGTGCCAGCAGCTACACAGATACGCAGTATTTT. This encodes CASSYTDTQYF. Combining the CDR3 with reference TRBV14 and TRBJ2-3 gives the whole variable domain EAGVTQFPSHSVIEKGQTVTLRCDPISGHDNLYWYRRVMGKEIKFLLHFVKESKQDESGMPNNRFLAERTGGTYSTLKVQPAELEDSGVYFCASSYTDTQYFGPGTRLTVL.

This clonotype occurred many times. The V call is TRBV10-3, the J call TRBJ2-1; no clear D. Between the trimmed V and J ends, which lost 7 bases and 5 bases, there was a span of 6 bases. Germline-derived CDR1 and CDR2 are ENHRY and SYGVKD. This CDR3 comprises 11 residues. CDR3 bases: TGTGCCATCACGGATAACAATGAGCAGTTCTTC. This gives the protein CAITDNNEQFF.

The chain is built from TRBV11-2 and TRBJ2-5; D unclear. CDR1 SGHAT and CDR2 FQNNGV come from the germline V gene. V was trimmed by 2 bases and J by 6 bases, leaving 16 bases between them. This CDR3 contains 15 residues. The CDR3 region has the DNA TGTGCCAGCAGCTTACCATCGGAAATAGGGAAGACCCAGTACTTC. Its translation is CASSLPSEIGKTQYF.

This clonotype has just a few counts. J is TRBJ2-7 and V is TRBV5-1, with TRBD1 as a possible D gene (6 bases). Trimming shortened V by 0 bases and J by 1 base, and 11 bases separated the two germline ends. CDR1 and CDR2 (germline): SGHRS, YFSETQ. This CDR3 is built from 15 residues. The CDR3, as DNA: TGCGCCAGCAGCTTGGGGACAGTTTCGTCCTACGAGCAGTACTTC. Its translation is CASSLGTVSSYEQYF. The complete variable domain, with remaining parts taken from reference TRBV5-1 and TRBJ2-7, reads KAGVTQTPRYLIKTRGQQVTLSCSPISGHRSVSWYQQTPGQGLQFLFEYFSETQRNKGNFPGRFSGRQFSNSRSEMNVSTLELGDSALYLCASSLGTVSSYEQYFGPGTRLTVT.

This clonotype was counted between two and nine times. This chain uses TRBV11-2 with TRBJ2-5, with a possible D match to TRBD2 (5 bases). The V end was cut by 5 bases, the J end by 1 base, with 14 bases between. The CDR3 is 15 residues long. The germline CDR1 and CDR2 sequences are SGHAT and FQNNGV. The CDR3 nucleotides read TGTGCCAGCAGCCCCTCATTAGCGTTCCAAGAGACCCAGTACTTC. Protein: CASSPSLAFQETQYF.

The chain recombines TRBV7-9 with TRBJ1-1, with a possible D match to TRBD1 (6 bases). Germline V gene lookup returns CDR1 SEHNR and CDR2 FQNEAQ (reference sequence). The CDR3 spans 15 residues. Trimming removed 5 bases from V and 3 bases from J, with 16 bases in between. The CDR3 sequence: CASSPRGQIDTEAFF. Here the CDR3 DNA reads TGTGCCAGCAGCCCCCGAGGACAGATCGACACTGAAGCTTTCTTT.

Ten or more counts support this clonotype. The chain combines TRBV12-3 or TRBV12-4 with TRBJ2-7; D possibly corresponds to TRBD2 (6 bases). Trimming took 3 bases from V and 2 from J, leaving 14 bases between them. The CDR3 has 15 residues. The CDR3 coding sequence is TGTGCCAGCAGTTTTAGGAGGGGTCGTCCCTACGAGCAGTACTTC. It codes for CASSFRRGRPYEQYF.

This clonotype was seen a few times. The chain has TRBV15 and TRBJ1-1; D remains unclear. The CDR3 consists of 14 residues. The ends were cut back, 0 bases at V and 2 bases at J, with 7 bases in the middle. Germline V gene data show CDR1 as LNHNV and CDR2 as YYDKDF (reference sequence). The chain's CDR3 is CATSRDHTNTEAFF. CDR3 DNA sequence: TGTGCCACCAGCAGAGACCACACCAACACTGAAGCTTTCTTT.